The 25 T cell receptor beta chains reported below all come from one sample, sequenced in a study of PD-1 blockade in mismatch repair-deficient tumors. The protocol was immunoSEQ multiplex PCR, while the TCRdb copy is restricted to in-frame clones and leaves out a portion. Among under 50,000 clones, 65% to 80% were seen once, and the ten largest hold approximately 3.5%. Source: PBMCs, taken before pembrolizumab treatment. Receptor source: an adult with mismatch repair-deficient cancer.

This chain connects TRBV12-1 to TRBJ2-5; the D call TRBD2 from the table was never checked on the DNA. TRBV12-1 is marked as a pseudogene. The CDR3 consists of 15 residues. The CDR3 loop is CASSADLGLVGRPYF. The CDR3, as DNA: TGTGCCAGCAGCGCCGACCTTGGGCTCGTCGGGAGGCCGTACTTC.

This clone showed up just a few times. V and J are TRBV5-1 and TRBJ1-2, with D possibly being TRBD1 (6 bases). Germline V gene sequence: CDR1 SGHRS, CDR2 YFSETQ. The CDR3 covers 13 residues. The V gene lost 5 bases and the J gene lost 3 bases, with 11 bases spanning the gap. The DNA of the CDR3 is TGCGCCAGCAGTCAACAGGGAGACTATGGCTACACCTTC. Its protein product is CASSQQGDYGYTF.

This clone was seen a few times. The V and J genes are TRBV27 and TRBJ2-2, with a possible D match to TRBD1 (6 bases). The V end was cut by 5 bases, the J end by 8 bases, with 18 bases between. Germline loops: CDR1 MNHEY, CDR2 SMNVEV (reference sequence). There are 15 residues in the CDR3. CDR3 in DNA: TGTGCCAGCAGTCTGCGAGCAGGGGTTTGGGGGGAGCTGTTTTTT. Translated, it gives CASSLRAGVWGELFF.

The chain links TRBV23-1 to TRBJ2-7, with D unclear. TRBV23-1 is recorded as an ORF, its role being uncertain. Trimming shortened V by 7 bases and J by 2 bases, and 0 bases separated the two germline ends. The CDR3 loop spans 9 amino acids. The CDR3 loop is CASTYEQYF. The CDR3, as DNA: TGCGCCAGCACCTACGAGCAGTACTTC.

The DNA for the CDR3 is TGTGCCAGCCTCATTGGAAATAGCAATCAGCCCCAGCATTTT. Translation: CASLIGNSNQPQHF. This chain connects TRBV28 to TRBJ1-5; the D is unclear. The ends were cut back, 8 bases at V and 0 bases at J, with 11 bases in the middle. CDR3 length: 14 amino acids. Germline V CDR1 and CDR2: MDHEN, SYDVKM. Drawing the rest from reference TRBV28 and TRBJ1-5, the complete variable domain is DVKVTQSSRYLVKRTGEKVFLECVQDMDHENMFWYRQDPGLGLRLIYFSYDVKMKEKGDIPEGYSVSREKKERFSLILESASTNQTSMYLCASLIGNSNQPQHFGDGTRLSIL.

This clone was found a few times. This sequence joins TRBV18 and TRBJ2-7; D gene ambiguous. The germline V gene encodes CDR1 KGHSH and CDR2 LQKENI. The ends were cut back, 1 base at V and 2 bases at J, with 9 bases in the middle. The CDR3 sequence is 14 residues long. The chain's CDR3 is CASSPQTGAYEQYF. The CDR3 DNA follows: TGTGCCAGCTCACCACAGACTGGTGCCTACGAGCAGTACTTC.

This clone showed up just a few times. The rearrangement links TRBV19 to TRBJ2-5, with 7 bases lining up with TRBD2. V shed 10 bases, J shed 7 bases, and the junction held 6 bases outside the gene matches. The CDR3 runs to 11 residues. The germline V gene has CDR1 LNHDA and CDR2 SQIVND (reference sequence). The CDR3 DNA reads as TGTGCCACCGGCCCGGGGGGGACCCAGTACTTC. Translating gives CATGPGGTQYF.

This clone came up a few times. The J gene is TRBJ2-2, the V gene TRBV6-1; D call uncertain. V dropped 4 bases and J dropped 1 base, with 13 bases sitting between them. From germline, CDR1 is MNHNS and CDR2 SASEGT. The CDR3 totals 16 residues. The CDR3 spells CASSGHIHVNTGELFF. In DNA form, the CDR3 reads TGTGCCAGCAGTGGACACATACACGTGAACACCGGGGAGCTGTTTTTT.

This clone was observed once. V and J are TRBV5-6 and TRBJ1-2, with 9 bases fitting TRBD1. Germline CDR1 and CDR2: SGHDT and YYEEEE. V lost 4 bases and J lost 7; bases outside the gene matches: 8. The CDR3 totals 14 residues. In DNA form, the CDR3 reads TGTGCCAGCAGCCACCTACAGGGGGCGGTTGGCTACACCTTC. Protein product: CASSHLQGAVGYTF.

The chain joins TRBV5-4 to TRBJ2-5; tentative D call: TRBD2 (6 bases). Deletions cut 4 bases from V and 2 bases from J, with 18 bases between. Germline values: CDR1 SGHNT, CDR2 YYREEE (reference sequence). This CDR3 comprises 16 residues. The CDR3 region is CASSPSASGRQETQYF. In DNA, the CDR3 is TGTGCCAGCAGCCCTAGCGCTTCGGGGCGACAAGAGACCCAGTACTTC.

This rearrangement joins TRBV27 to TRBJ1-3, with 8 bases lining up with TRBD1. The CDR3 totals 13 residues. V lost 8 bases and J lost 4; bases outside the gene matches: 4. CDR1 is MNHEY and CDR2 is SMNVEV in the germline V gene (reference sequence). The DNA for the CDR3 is TGTGCCAGCGGCCGGGACAGGGGAAACACCATATATTTT. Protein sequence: CASGRDRGNTIYF.

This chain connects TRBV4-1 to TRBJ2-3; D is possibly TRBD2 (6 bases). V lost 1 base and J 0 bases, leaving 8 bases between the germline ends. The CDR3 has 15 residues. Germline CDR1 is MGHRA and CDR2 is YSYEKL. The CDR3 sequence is CASSQVGTSTDTQYF. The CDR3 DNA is TGCGCCAGCAGCCAAGTTGGGACTAGCACAGATACGCAGTATTTT.

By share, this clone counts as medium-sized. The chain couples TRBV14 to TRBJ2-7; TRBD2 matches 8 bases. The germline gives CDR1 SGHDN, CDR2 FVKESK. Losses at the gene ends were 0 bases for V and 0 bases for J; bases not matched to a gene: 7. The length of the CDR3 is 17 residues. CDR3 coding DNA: TGTGCCAGCAGCCAAGAATACGGACTAGCCCTCTCCTACGAGCAGTACTTC. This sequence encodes CASSQEYGLALSYEQYF.

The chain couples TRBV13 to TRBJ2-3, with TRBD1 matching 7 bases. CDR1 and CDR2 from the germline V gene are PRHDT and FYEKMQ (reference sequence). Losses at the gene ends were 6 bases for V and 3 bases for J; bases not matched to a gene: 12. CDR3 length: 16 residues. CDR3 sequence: CASRPRGPAFTDTQYF. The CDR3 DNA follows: TGTGCCAGCAGACCGAGGGGGCCGGCCTTTACAGATACGCAGTATTTT.

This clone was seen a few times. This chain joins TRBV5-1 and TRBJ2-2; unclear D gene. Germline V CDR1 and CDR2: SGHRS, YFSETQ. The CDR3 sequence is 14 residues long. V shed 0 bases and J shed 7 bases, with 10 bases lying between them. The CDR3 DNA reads TGCGCCAGCAGCTTGGGCCCTTTGGGCGGGGAGCTGTTTTTT. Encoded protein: CASSLGPLGGELFF.

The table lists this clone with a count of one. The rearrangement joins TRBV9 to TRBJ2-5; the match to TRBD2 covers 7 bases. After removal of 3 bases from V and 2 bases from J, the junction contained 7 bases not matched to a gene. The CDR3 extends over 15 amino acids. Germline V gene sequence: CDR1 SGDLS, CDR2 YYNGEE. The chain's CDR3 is CASSGGGPQQETQYF. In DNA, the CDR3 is TGTGCCAGCAGCGGGGGAGGGCCCCAACAAGAGACCCAGTACTTC.

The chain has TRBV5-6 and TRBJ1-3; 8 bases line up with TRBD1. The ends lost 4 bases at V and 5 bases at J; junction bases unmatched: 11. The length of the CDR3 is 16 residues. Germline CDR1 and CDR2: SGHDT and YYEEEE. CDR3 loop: CASSLSDDRGRNTIYF. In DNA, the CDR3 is TGTGCCAGCAGCCTCTCCGACGACAGGGGTAGAAACACCATATATTTT.

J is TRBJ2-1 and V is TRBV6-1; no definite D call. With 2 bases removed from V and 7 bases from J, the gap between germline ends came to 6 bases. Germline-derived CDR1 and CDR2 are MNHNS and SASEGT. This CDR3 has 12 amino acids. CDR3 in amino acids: CASSENGNEQFF. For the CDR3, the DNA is TGTGCCAGCAGTGAAAACGGGAATGAGCAGTTCTTC.

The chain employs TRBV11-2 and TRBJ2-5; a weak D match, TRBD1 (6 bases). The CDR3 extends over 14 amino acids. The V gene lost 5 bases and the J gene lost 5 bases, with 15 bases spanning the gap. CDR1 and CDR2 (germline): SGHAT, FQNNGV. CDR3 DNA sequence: TGTGCCAGCAGCCCAGAACAGGGTTGGGAGACCCAGTACTTC. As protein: CASSPEQGWETQYF.

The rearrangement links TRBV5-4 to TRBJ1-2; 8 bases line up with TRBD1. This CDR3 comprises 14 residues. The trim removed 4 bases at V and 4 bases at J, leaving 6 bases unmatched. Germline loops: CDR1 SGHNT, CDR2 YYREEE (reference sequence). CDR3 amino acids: CASSRTGSGYGYTF. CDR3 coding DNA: TGTGCCAGCAGCCGGACAGGGTCTGGCTATGGCTACACCTTC.

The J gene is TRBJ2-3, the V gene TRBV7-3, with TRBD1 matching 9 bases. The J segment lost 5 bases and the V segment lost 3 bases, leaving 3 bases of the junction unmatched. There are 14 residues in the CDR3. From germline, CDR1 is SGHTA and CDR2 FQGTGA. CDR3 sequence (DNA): TGTGCCAGCAGCTTGGGGACAGGGCTAGATACGCAGTATTTT. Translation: CASSLGTGLDTQYF.

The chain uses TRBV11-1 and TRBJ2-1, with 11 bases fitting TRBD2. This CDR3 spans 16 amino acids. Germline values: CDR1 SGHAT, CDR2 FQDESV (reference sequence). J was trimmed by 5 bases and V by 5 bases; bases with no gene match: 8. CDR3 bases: TGTGCCAGCAGCCCTGGGGTGACTAGCGGGGACAATGAGCAGTTCTTC. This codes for CASSPGVTSGDNEQFF.

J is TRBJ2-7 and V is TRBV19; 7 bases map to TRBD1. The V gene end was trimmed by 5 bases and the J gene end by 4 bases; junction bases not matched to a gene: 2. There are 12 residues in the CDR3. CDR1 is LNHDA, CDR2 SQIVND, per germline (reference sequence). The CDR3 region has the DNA TGTGCCAGTAGTGAGGGGGCGTACGAGCAGTACTTC. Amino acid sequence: CASSEGAYEQYF.

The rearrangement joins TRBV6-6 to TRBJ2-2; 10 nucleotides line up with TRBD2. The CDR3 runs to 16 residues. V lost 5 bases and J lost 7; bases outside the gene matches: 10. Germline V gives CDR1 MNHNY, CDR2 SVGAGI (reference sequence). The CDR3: CASSQVAGGRDGELFF. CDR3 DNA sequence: TGTGCCAGCAGTCAAGTAGCGGGAGGAAGGGACGGGGAGCTGTTTTTT.

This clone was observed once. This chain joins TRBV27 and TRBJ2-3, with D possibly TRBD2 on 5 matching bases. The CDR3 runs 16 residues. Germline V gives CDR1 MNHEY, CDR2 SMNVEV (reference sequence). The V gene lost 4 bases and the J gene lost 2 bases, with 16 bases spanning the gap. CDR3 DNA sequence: TGTGCCAGCAGTTCCCCGGGAAGACTTTACACAGATACGCAGTATTTT. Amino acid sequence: CASSSPGRLYTDTQYF.